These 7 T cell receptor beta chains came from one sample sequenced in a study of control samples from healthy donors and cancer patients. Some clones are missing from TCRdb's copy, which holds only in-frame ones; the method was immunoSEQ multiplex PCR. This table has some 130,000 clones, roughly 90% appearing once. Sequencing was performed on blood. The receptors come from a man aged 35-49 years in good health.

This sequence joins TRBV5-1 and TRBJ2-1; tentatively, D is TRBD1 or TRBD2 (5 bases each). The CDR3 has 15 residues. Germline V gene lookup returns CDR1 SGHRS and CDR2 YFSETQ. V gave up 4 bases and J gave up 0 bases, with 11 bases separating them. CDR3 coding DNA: TGCGCCAGCAGCACCGGGACCCACTCCTACAATGAGCAGTTCTTC. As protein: CASSTGTHSYNEQFF.

The CDR3 DNA reads as TGTGCCTACCGACCGAGCGGCACAGATACGCAGTATTTT. It codes for CAYRPSGTDTQYF. The chain carries TRBV19 and TRBJ2-3, with D unresolved. The CDR3 has 13 residues. V lost 11 bases, J lost 1 base, and 13 bases lay in between. Germline lookup yields CDR1 LNHDA and CDR2 SQIVND (reference sequence).

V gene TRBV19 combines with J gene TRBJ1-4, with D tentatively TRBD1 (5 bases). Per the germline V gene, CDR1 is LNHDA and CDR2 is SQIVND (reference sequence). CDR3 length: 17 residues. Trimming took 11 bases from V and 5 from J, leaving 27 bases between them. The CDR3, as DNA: TGTGCCTCAAAAAGGGGACTCACCGGCTATGGGAATGAAAAACTGTTTTTT. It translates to CASKRGLTGYGNEKLFF. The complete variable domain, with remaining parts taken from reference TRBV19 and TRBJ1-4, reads DGGITQSPKYLFRKEGQNVTLSCEQNLNHDAMYWYRQDPGQGLRLIYYSQIVNDFQKGDIAEGYSVSREKKESFPLTVTSAQKNPTAFYLCASKRGLTGYGNEKLFFGSGTQLSVL.

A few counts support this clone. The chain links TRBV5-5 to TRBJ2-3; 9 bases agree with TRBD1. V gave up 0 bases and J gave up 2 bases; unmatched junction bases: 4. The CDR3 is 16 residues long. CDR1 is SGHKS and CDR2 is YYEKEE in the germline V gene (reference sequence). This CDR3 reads CASSLGGTGPTDTQYF. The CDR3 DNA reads TGTGCCAGCAGCTTGGGTGGGACAGGGCCCACAGATACGCAGTATTTT.

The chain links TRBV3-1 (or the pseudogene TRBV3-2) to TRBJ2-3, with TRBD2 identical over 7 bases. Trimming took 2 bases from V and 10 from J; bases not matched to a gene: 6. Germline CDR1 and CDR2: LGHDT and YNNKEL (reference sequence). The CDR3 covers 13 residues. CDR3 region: CASSQTTSHPQYF. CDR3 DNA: TGTGCCAGCAGCCAAACGACTAGCCACCCGCAGTATTTT.

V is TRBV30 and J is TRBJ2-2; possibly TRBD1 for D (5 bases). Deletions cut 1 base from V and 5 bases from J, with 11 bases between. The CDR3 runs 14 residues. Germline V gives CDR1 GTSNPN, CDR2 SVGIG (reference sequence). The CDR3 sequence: CAWSGQLSTGELFF. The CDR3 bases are TGTGCCTGGAGTGGACAGTTAAGTACCGGGGAGCTGTTTTTT.

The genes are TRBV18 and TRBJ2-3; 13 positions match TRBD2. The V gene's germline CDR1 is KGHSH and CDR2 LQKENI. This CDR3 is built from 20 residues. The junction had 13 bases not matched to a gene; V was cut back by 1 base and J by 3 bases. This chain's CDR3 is CASSPLALAGGPVGTDTQYF. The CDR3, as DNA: TGTGCCAGCTCACCACTCGCACTAGCGGGGGGGCCGGTCGGGACAGATACGCAGTATTTT.